The 27 T cell receptor beta chains given below trace back to one sample, sequenced in a study of PD-1 blockade in classical Hodgkin lymphoma. This table comes from immunoSEQ multiplex PCR, and its TCRdb copy is limited to in-frame clones, with some not included. The sample yields about 40,000 clones, 87% seen once. After autologous stem cell transplantation all patients relapsed, and prior brentuximab vedotin exposure differed between cohorts. Source: peripheral blood mononuclear cells (PBMCs), taken at baseline. The receptors stem from a human donor with classical Hodgkin lymphoma.

V and J are TRBV6-5 and TRBJ2-5; TRBD1 is a possible D gene (6 bases). This CDR3 has 14 amino acids. V was cut by 0 bases and J by 5 bases, with 10 bases left in between. The germline CDR1 and CDR2 sequences are MNHEY and SVGAGI. This chain's CDR3 is CASSYSNRAETQYF. The CDR3 DNA sequence: TGTGCCAGCAGTTACTCGAACAGGGCCGAGACCCAGTACTTC.

The V and J genes are TRBV20-1 and TRBJ2-3; possibly TRBD1 for D (5 bases). The CDR3 totals 11 residues. The germline V and J ends were trimmed by 6 bases and 3 bases, with 7 bases remaining between them. Germline V gene data show CDR1 as DFQATT and CDR2 as SNEGSKA (reference sequence). The CDR3 spells CSARATDTQYF. CDR3 sequence (DNA): TGCAGTGCCAGGGCAACAGATACGCAGTATTTT.

The genes are TRBV21-1 and TRBJ2-1; TRBD1 was called by the table and not checked on the DNA. TRBV21-1 is labeled a pseudogene. The CDR3 runs to 15 residues. CDR3 nucleotides: TGTGCCGGGAACCTGGGGACAGGTCCACACAATGAGCAGTTCTTC. Translated: CAGNLGTGPHNEQFF.

The DNA of the CDR3 is TGTGCCAGCAGTGCGGACCCGGGGACGGTTGGCTACACCTTC. Translation: CASSADPGTVGYTF. This chain connects TRBV2 to TRBJ1-2; TRBD1 is a possible D gene (5 bases). The CDR3 is 14 amino acids. Germline V gene sequence: CDR1 SNHLY, CDR2 FYNNEI. Deletions cut 4 bases from V and 7 bases from J, with 16 bases between.

This chain connects TRBV19 to TRBJ1-2; 8 nucleotides agree with TRBD1. This CDR3 has 14 residues. Germline V gives CDR1 LNHDA, CDR2 SQIVND (reference sequence). V shed 6 bases, J shed 4 bases, and the junction held 7 bases outside the gene matches. The CDR3 reads CASRQGQGSYGYTF. CDR3 nucleotides: TGTGCCAGTAGGCAAGGACAGGGCTCCTATGGCTACACCTTC. Full variable domain (outside the CDR3, taken from reference TRBV19 and TRBJ1-2): DGGITQSPKYLFRKEGQNVTLSCEQNLNHDAMYWYRQDPGQGLRLIYYSQIVNDFQKGDIAEGYSVSREKKESFPLTVTSAQKNPTAFYLCASRQGQGSYGYTFGSGTRLTVV.

CDR3 coding DNA: TGTGCCAGCCGGGGGGTAAGCACAGATACGCAGTATTTT. Protein product: CASRGVSTDTQYF. This chain links TRBV6-5 with TRBJ2-3; 7 nucleotides align to TRBD2. The trim removed 8 bases at V and 0 bases at J, leaving 2 bases unmatched. The germline V gene encodes CDR1 MNHEY and CDR2 SVGAGI. This CDR3 is built from 13 residues.

The chain links TRBV19 to TRBJ2-7; possible D gene TRBD1, 6 bases. This CDR3 is built from 13 residues. The germline V gene has CDR1 LNHDA and CDR2 SQIVND (reference sequence). Trimming took off 6 bases at V and 5 bases at J, with 14 bases between the two ends. The CDR3 DNA reads TGTGCCAGTAGGAGTCGGACAGAAAACGAGCAGTACTTC. Its protein is CASRSRTENEQYF.

The V gene is TRBV10-3, the J gene TRBJ1-2; no firm D call. Germline V lookup: CDR1 ENHRY, CDR2 SYGVKD. Trimming removed 10 bases at V and 0 bases at J, with 12 bases between. There are 13 residues in the CDR3. As DNA, the CDR3 is TGTGCCACCGGACGGACCCCTAACTATGGCTACACCTTC. As protein: CATGRTPNYGYTF.

The count of this clone is one. The chain employs TRBV4-1 and TRBJ2-3, with 7 bases matching TRBD1. Germline assignment: CDR1 MGHRA and CDR2 YSYEKL. The CDR3 extends over 15 amino acids. V was clipped by 1 base and J by 5 bases; unmatched bases: 6. CDR3 sequence: CASSQGRGPGDTQYF. CDR3 DNA: TGCGCCAGCAGCCAAGGTAGGGGGCCTGGAGATACGCAGTATTTT.

The chain carries TRBV9 and TRBJ2-5, with D unresolved. The CDR3 sequence is 13 residues long. Between the trimmed V and J ends, which lost 4 bases and 2 bases, there was a span of 9 bases. Germline V gene lookup returns CDR1 SGDLS and CDR2 YYNGEE. Here the CDR3 reads CASSPHHQETQYF. The CDR3 DNA is TGTGCCAGCAGCCCTCACCATCAAGAGACCCAGTACTTC.

The rearrangement uses TRBV30 and TRBJ2-2, with 10 bases matching TRBD1. This CDR3 spans 16 amino acids. V trimming: 4 bases; J trimming: 3 bases; junction bases outside the gene matches: 8. The germline V gene encodes CDR1 GTSNPN and CDR2 SVGIG (reference sequence). Written as DNA, the CDR3 is TGTGCCTGGATCCGGACAGGGGGGAGTCACACCGGGGAGCTGTTTTTT. This gives the protein CAWIRTGGSHTGELFF.

This clone was seen only once. This rearrangement joins TRBV18 to TRBJ2-7, with unresolved D. Germline CDR1 KGHSH, CDR2 LQKENI. V shed 0 bases and J shed 7 bases, with 10 bases lying between them. The CDR3 runs 13 residues. The CDR3 is CASSPPAPREQYF. The CDR3 bases are TGTGCCAGCTCACCACCAGCACCGCGGGAGCAGTACTTC.

This clone showed up just a few times. V usage is TRBV18 and J usage is TRBJ1-6, with TRBD1 as a possible D gene (5 bases). Germline CDR1 and CDR2: KGHSH and LQKENI. Trimming pared 2 bases from V and 6 bases from J, leaving 17 bases between. The CDR3 consists of 17 residues. In DNA form, the CDR3 reads TGTGCCAGCTCACCAGGCACAGGCCCCTTGGGTAATTCACCCCTCCACTTT. The encoded protein is CASSPGTGPLGNSPLHF.

V and J are TRBV9 and TRBJ2-3; TRBD2 matches at 9 bases. The CDR3 length is 18 residues. Germline V gene data show CDR1 as SGDLS and CDR2 as YYNGEE. V was pared by 0 bases and J by 4 bases, with 12 bases of the junction left unmatched. The chain's CDR3 is CASSVDQGGGARSDTQYF. The CDR3 bases are TGTGCCAGCAGCGTAGATCAGGGCGGGGGGGCGAGGTCAGATACGCAGTATTTT.

Here the CDR3 reads CASSLAEDSTWTQYF. CDR3 in DNA: TGTGCCAGCAGCTTAGCGGAGGACTCCACGTGGACCCAGTACTTC. V and J are TRBV7-8 and TRBJ2-5; the D gene is possibly TRBD2 (5 bases). CDR1 is SGHVS and CDR2 is FQNEAQ in the germline V gene. V was cut by 0 bases and J by 7 bases, with 15 bases left in between. This CDR3 is built from 15 residues.

The chain has TRBV18 and TRBJ2-3; TRBD1 might be the D (5 bases). In germline, CDR1 is KGHSH, CDR2 LQKENI. The CDR3 is 15 amino acids. V was trimmed by 3 bases and J by 5 bases, leaving 15 bases between them. CDR3 residues: CASSPALRVIDTQYF. The CDR3 DNA reads as TGTGCCAGCTCACCCGCGCTCAGGGTAATAGATACGCAGTATTTT. Complete variable domain (other parts from reference TRBV18 and TRBJ2-3): NAGVMQNPRHLVRRRGQEARLRCSPMKGHSHVYWYRQLPEEGLKFMVYLQKENIIDESGMPKERFSAEFPKEGPSILRIQQVVRGDSAAYFCASSPALRVIDTQYFGPGTRLTVL.

The chain uses TRBV18 and TRBJ2-5; tentatively, D is TRBD1 or TRBD2 (5 bases each). Deletions cut 0 bases from V and 4 bases from J, with 9 bases between. CDR1 and CDR2 from the germline V gene are KGHSH and LQKENI. This CDR3 region has 14 residues. The CDR3, as DNA: TGTGCCAGCTCACCACCGGGACCGCGAGAGACCCAGTACTTC. Its translation: CASSPPGPRETQYF.

The J gene is TRBJ2-5, the V gene TRBV2; D is uncertain. V was cut by 8 bases and J by 1 base, with 11 bases left in between. Germline V gene sequence: CDR1 SNHLY, CDR2 FYNNEI. This CDR3 comprises 13 residues. CDR3 DNA sequence: TGTGCCAGCCGTAGAGAACTCCAAGAGACCCAGTACTTC. Translating gives CASRRELQETQYF.

The chain combines TRBV11-2 with TRBJ2-7; 8 nucleotides line up with TRBD1. The V gene end was trimmed by 6 bases and the J gene end by 0 bases; junction bases not matched to a gene: 10. CDR1 SGHAT and CDR2 FQNNGV come from the germline V gene. The CDR3 loop spans 16 amino acids. CDR3 residues: CASSWTGTGLSYEQYF. DNA for the CDR3: TGTGCCAGCAGTTGGACCGGGACAGGTCTCTCCTACGAGCAGTACTTC. Looking up the rest from reference TRBV11-2 and TRBJ2-7 gives the full variable domain: EAGVAQSPRYKIIEKRQSVAFWCNPISGHATLYWYQQILGQGPKLLIQFQNNGVVDDSQLPKDRFSAERLKGVDSTLKIQPAKLEDSAVYLCASSWTGTGLSYEQYFGPGTRLTVT.

The gene calls are TRBV4-1 and TRBJ1-3, with 7 positions matching TRBD1. The V segment lost 2 bases and the J segment 4 bases; nucleotides outside the gene matches: 5. In germline, CDR1 is MGHRA, CDR2 YSYEKL. This CDR3 region has 15 residues. The CDR3 is CASSQTTGSGNTIYF. As DNA, the CDR3 is TGCGCCAGCAGCCAAACGACAGGGTCCGGAAACACCATATATTTT.

V usage is TRBV7-2 and J usage is TRBJ2-7; 9 bases map to TRBD2. Trimming at V came to 3 bases and at J to 4 bases, leaving 4 bases not matched to a gene. There are 14 residues in the CDR3. The germline V gene encodes CDR1 SGHTA and CDR2 FQGNSA. CDR3 sequence (DNA): TGTGCCAGCAGCTTGGGGCTAGCGGGATACGAGCAGTACTTC. Protein sequence: CASSLGLAGYEQYF.

V gene TRBV6-5 combines with J gene TRBJ2-2; D not certain. Trimming cost V 2 bases and J 2 bases, with 9 bases left between them. The CDR3 is 15 residues long. Germline CDR1 is MNHEY and CDR2 is SVGAGI. This CDR3 is CASSYTDPNTGELFF. The CDR3 region has the DNA TGTGCCAGCAGTTACACGGACCCAAACACCGGGGAGCTGTTTTTT.

This rearrangement joins TRBV6-1 to TRBJ1-1; no reliable D call. The ends were cut back, 5 bases at V and 2 bases at J, with 12 bases in the middle. From germline, CDR1 is MNHNS and CDR2 SASEGT. The CDR3 is 14 residues long. In nucleotides, the CDR3 is TGTGCCAGCAGTAGAACATCCCCAAACACTGAAGCTTTCTTT. Protein product: CASSRTSPNTEAFF.

This chain connects TRBV9 to TRBJ1-3; D gene ambiguous. The ends were cut back, 0 bases at V and 0 bases at J, with 7 bases in the middle. The CDR3 totals 15 residues. CDR1 and CDR2 from the germline V gene are SGDLS and YYNGEE. The CDR3 nucleotides read TGTGCCAGCAGCGTAGGACGTAGCTCTGGAAACACCATATATTTT. Protein product: CASSVGRSSGNTIYF.

The rearrangement links TRBV18 to TRBJ2-7; either TRBD1 or TRBD2 may supply D (5 bases each). The CDR3 totals 14 residues. V lost 2 bases, J lost 6 bases, and 14 bases lay in between. Germline CDR1 is KGHSH and CDR2 is LQKENI. CDR3 sequence (DNA): TGTGCCAGCTCACCAGCCGGGACCCACGCCGAGCAGTACTTC. This gives the protein CASSPAGTHAEQYF.

This chain joins TRBV19 and TRBJ2-7; 8 nucleotides line up with TRBD1. Germline V gene sequence: CDR1 LNHDA, CDR2 SQIVND (reference sequence). V lost 4 bases and J lost 0; bases outside the gene matches: 17. The CDR3 is 19 amino acids. The CDR3 sequence: CASSTRSRGRFGASYEQYF. The DNA of the CDR3 is TGTGCCAGTAGTACGAGGTCCAGGGGGCGTTTTGGGGCCTCCTACGAGCAGTACTTC.

The rearrangement uses TRBV2 and TRBJ1-1; D is ambiguous. CDR3 size: 13 residues. Germline V gives CDR1 SNHLY, CDR2 FYNNEI. The ends were cut back, 4 bases at V and 1 base at J, with 7 bases in the middle. In nucleotides, the CDR3 is TGTGCCAGCAGTGTTTCTAGGAACACTGAAGCTTTCTTT. Its translation: CASSVSRNTEAFF.